These 19 T cell receptor beta chains originate from one sample sequenced in a study of persistence of HIV-infected CD4 T cells. The libraries were made with immunoSEQ version 4 in survey mode. The repertoire was sequenced with immunoSEQ multiplex PCR; TCRdb's copy has only in-frame clones and lacks some. The repertoire holds 30,000 to 35,000 clones, with roughly 82% as singletons. These receptors' targets are unknown. Cells were stimulated with CMV-infected fibroblast lysates at approximately 10 ug/mL. Sorted nonresponding memory CD4+ T cells were CD40L-negative, CD69-negative, CD45RO-high. This material consisted of CD4+ T cells sorted from PBMCs after 18-hour stimulation, taken from a patient who received antiretroviral therapy. The receptors were gathered from an adult man with HIV who was CMV-seropositive.

V gene TRBV10-3 combines with J gene TRBJ1-6; D gene uncertain. V was pared by 0 bases and J by 5 bases, with 8 bases between. The CDR3 has 15 amino acids. Germline V lookup: CDR1 ENHRY, CDR2 SYGVKD. The DNA for the CDR3 is TGTGCCATCAGTGAGTCGTTTGGGGATAATTCACCCCTCCACTTT. This codes for CAISESFGDNSPLHF.

This chain joins TRBV7-2 and TRBJ2-3; D unresolved. The V end lost 1 base, the J end lost 6 bases, and 11 bases lay between the germline ends. This CDR3 comprises 14 residues. Per the germline V gene, CDR1 is SGHTA and CDR2 is FQGNSA. The CDR3 loop is CASSLGITRDTQYF. CDR3 sequence (DNA): TGTGCCAGCAGCTTAGGCATCACCCGGGATACGCAGTATTTT. Variable domain in full (rest from reference TRBV7-2 and TRBJ2-3): GAGVSQSPSNKVTEKGKDVELRCDPISGHTALYWYRQSLGQGLEFLIYFQGNSAPDKSGLPSDRFSAERTGGSVSTLTIQRTQQEDSAVYLCASSLGITRDTQYFGPGTRLTVL.

The table lists this clone with a few counts. The V call is TRBV10-1, the J call TRBJ1-5; D not certain. The CDR3 has 12 residues. Germline CDR1 is WNHNN and CDR2 is SYGVQD (reference sequence). Trimming removed 7 bases at V and 4 bases at J, with 8 bases between. The chain's CDR3 is CASNQWNQPQHF. The CDR3 DNA is TGCGCCAGCAATCAGTGGAATCAGCCCCAGCATTTT.

V is TRBV27 and J is TRBJ1-5; D is uncertain. This CDR3 is 14 amino acids long. The germline V gene encodes CDR1 MNHEY and CDR2 SMNVEV (reference sequence). The V and J ends lost 2 bases and 1 base respectively, with 6 bases between them. CDR3 region: CASSLRASNQPQHF. DNA for the CDR3: TGTGCCAGCAGTTTACGGGCCAGCAATCAGCCCCAGCATTTT.

This clone was counted a few times. V gene TRBV5-4 combines with J gene TRBJ1-2; no clear D. Trimming took 4 bases from V and 7 from J, leaving 14 bases between them. This CDR3 comprises 13 residues. Germline lookup yields CDR1 SGHNT and CDR2 YYREEE (reference sequence). The CDR3: CASSPDPLGGYTF. CDR3 coding DNA: TGTGCCAGCAGCCCCGACCCCCTTGGTGGCTACACCTTC. The variable domain in full, with the rest retrieved from reference TRBV5-4 and TRBJ1-2, is ETGVTQSPTHLIKTRGQQVTLRCSSQSGHNTVSWYQQALGQGPQFIFQYYREEENGRGNFPPRFSGLQFPNYSSELNVNALELDDSALYLCASSPDPLGGYTFGSGTRLTVV.

This clone was counted a single time. The chain carries TRBV6-2 or TRBV6-3 and TRBJ2-1; TRBD2 matches at 8 bases. Looked up from germline, CDR1 is MNHEY and CDR2 is SVGEGT. J lost 4 bases, V lost 4 bases, and 12 bases had no gene match. There are 17 residues in the CDR3. The CDR3 protein is CASSSLGGAGKYNEQFF. Written as DNA, the CDR3 is TGTGCCAGCAGTTCCCTCGGGGGGGCGGGGAAGTACAATGAGCAGTTCTTC.

The chain uses TRBV7-6 and TRBJ2-3; the D call may be TRBD1 or TRBD2 (6 bases each). Trimming took 1 base from V and 3 from J, leaving 14 bases between them. The length of the CDR3 is 16 residues. The V gene's germline CDR1 is SGHVS and CDR2 FNYEAQ. CDR3 DNA: TGTGCCAGCAGCTTAGTAGGAGGGGGAGGTACAGATACGCAGTATTTT. Protein sequence: CASSLVGGGGTDTQYF.

The chain joins TRBV4-1 to TRBJ2-2, with 7 bases fitting TRBD1. Germline-derived CDR1 and CDR2 are MGHRA and YSYEKL. The CDR3 runs to 16 residues. V was pared by 3 bases and J by 0 bases, with 4 bases of the junction left unmatched. For the CDR3, the DNA is TGCGCCAGCAGCCAGATGGGGACAGCGAACACCGGGGAGCTGTTTTTT. This translates into CASSQMGTANTGELFF.

This clone was detected once. The chain has TRBV4-3 and TRBJ2-4; perhaps D is TRBD1 or TRBD2 (5 bases each). This CDR3 has 15 amino acids. Germline V gene lookup returns CDR1 LGHNA and CDR2 YSLEER. V lost 0 bases, J lost 8 bases, and 14 bases lay in between. CDR3 sequence reads: CASSQDVGPWDIQYF. The CDR3 coding sequence is TGCGCCAGCAGCCAAGATGTGGGACCGTGGGACATTCAGTACTTC.

The genes are TRBV6-5 and TRBJ1-2; D remains unclear. Trimming took 6 bases from V and 3 from J, leaving 14 bases between them. Germline V gene sequence: CDR1 MNHEY, CDR2 SVGAGI. This CDR3 region has 14 residues. The CDR3 is CASSGAGVHYGYTF. CDR3 coding DNA: TGTGCCAGCAGCGGTGCAGGAGTCCACTATGGCTACACCTTC.

V and J are TRBV5-5 and TRBJ2-1; D might be TRBD1 (5 bases). The CDR3 is 13 amino acids. V was cut by 0 bases and J by 6 bases, with 7 bases left in between. CDR1 SGHKS and CDR2 YYEKEE come from the germline V gene (reference sequence). CDR3 bases: TGTGCCAGCAGCTTGGCAGGGTCCAATGAGCAGTTCTTC. This translates into CASSLAGSNEQFF.

This chain connects TRBV28 to TRBJ2-3; TRBD2 matches at 13 bases. The CDR3 is made up of 15 amino acids. V shed 5 bases and J 6 bases; nucleotides not matched to a gene: 5. CDR1 and CDR2 from the germline V gene are MDHEN and SYDVKM. The chain's CDR3 is CASSRRLAGGDTQYF. CDR3 coding DNA: TGTGCCAGCAGTAGGCGACTAGCGGGGGGTGATACGCAGTATTTT.

This rearrangement joins TRBV6-1 to TRBJ1-2; the match to TRBD1 covers 8 bases. The CDR3 loop spans 13 amino acids. After removal of 2 bases from V and 5 bases from J, the junction contained 1 base not matched to a gene. The V gene's germline CDR1 is MNHNS and CDR2 SASEGT. In DNA form, the CDR3 reads TGTGCCAGCAGTGAACAGGGGGCGTATGGCTACACCTTC. It translates to CASSEQGAYGYTF.

The chain couples TRBV28 to TRBJ1-2; D not certain. Trimming took 3 bases from V and 3 from J, leaving 5 bases between them. CDR3 length equals 12 residues. The germline V gene has CDR1 MDHEN and CDR2 SYDVKM. CDR3 sequence (DNA): TGTGCCAGCAGTTTCCGGGACTATGGCTACACCTTC. Its translation is CASSFRDYGYTF.

This clone was recorded once. The chain has TRBV6-1 and TRBJ1-1; TRBD1 matches 11 bases. This CDR3 has 12 residues. The junction had 2 bases not matched to a gene; V was cut back by 2 bases and J by 12 bases. Germline lookup yields CDR1 MNHNS and CDR2 SASEGT. The CDR3 is CASSERTGGSFF. The CDR3 region has the DNA TGTGCCAGCAGTGAAAGGACAGGGGGCTCTTTCTTT.

V usage is TRBV29-1 and J usage is TRBJ1-2; TRBD1 is a possible D gene (5 bases). The V gene's germline CDR1 is SQVTM and CDR2 ANQGSEA. This CDR3 spans 14 amino acids. Trimming pared 0 bases from V and 1 base from J, leaving 9 bases between. CDR3 DNA: TGCAGCGTTGAAGATCAGGGCATTAACTATGGCTACACCTTC. Protein sequence: CSVEDQGINYGYTF.

The chain uses TRBV5-1 and TRBJ2-3, with 12 bases identical to TRBD2. The V gene's germline CDR1 is SGHRS and CDR2 YFSETQ. The length of the CDR3 is 15 residues. Trimming at V came to 4 bases and at J to 3 bases, leaving 3 bases not matched to a gene. DNA of the CDR3: TGCGCCAGCAGCACAGGACTAGCGGGGACAGATACGCAGTATTTT. Translation gives CASSTGLAGTDTQYF. Complete variable domain (other parts from reference TRBV5-1 and TRBJ2-3): KAGVTQTPRYLIKTRGQQVTLSCSPISGHRSVSWYQQTPGQGLQFLFEYFSETQRNKGNFPGRFSGRQFSNSRSEMNVSTLELGDSALYLCASSTGLAGTDTQYFGPGTRLTVL.

The chain's CDR3 is CASSYTGNNYEQYF. The CDR3 DNA follows: TGTGCCAGCAGTTACACGGGCAACAACTACGAGCAGTACTTC. This chain links TRBV6-6 with TRBJ2-7; no definite D call. Germline V gene data show CDR1 as MNHNY and CDR2 as SVGAGI (reference sequence). The V end was cut by 2 bases, the J end by 3 bases, with 11 bases between. This CDR3 is built from 14 residues.

This chain connects TRBV6-5 to TRBJ2-7, with D uncertain. This CDR3 region has 13 residues. Deletions cut 4 bases from V and 3 bases from J, with 10 bases between. Germline CDR1 and CDR2: MNHEY and SVGAGI. The CDR3 nucleotides read TGTGCCAGCAGTTTGTACACCCGCTACGAGCAGTACTTC. Protein product: CASSLYTRYEQYF.